This T cell receptor beta chain was captured by sequencing in a study of human T cells and chemical hapten exposure. Study-wide background: Small volume differences among pooled libraries mainly caused per-sample TCR yield variation. Findings and caveats of the study: With regard to DPC sensitization, TCRs above 1 in 1000 frequency did not change.

Specified time point: healthy volunteer bleed at 6 weeks. The authors extracted total RNA from unfractionated whole blood. On this clonotype: Its target is unknown.

From germline, CDR1 is MDHEN and CDR2 SYDVKM. The V end lost 6 bases, the J end lost 2 bases, and 11 bases lay between the germline ends. The CDR3 has 13 amino acids. The library tagged each cDNA molecule with unique molecular identifiers. As processed by the authors: The median was about 96,000 TCRs per sample, ranging about 23,224 to 690,600. TCRdb fed the RACE reads into MiXCR, producing one record per CDR3 protein. These V and J calls are TCRdb output, not the study's own analysis. The data contain about 77,000 distinct CDR3 sequences, 8.5% to 9.5% of them seen just once; the ten biggest clones take up about 1.7%.

Sequencing input: whole blood. This chain connects TRBV28 to TRBJ2-7; D call uncertain. The source of this sequence is a female donor in good health. Some clones in this sample may be carry-over from other donors' samples. This CDR3 is CASSRGPPYEQYF. CDR3 nucleotides: TGTGCCAGCAGCCGTGGGCCGCCCTACGAGCAGTACTTC.